The next 30 T cell receptor beta chains were all read from a single sample in a study of blood T cell repertoires in COVID-19. Profiled with immunoSEQ multiplex PCR; TCRdb holds only in-frame clones, not every one. The sample carries 75,000 to 100,000 clones, 75% to 85% recorded once. Source material: peripheral blood. All receptors derive from an elderly woman with acute or convalescent COVID-19.

The V gene is TRBV7-2, the J gene TRBJ2-1, with unresolved D. The germline CDR1 and CDR2 sequences are SGHTA and FQGNSA. The CDR3 spans 12 residues. With 3 bases removed from V and 5 bases from J, the gap between germline ends came to 5 bases. CDR3 bases: TGTGCCAGCAGCTTGTTTAACAATGAGCAGTTCTTC. Its translation: CASSLFNNEQFF.

The V gene is TRBV12-3 or TRBV12-4, the J gene TRBJ1-4; 7 bases are shared with TRBD1. The CDR3 runs 13 residues. Trimming took 4 bases from V and 11 from J; bases not matched to a gene: 7. CDR3 loop: CASSSNRGQKLFF. The CDR3 DNA sequence: TGTGCCAGCAGTTCGAACAGGGGCCAGAAACTGTTTTTT.

V usage is TRBV11-3 and J usage is TRBJ1-4; 7 bases line up with TRBD1. The CDR3 is 12 residues long. CDR1 and CDR2 (germline): SGHNT, YENEEA. J lost 8 bases, V lost 5 bases, and 2 bases had no gene match. The CDR3, as DNA: TGTGCCAGCAGCCCGGACAGGGAAAAACTGTTTTTT. This sequence encodes CASSPDREKLFF.

This clone was counted a single time. As DNA, the CDR3 is TGTGCCAGCAGCTTGGCCAGGGGGGAAGAAAAACTGTTTTTT. Protein product: CASSLARGEEKLFF. The chain combines TRBV5-4 with TRBJ1-4; 7 nucleotides align to TRBD1. Germline assignment: CDR1 SGHNT and CDR2 YYREEE (reference sequence). This CDR3 region has 14 residues. Trimming removed 0 bases from V and 8 bases from J; junction bases left unmatched: 4.

The chain combines TRBV6-1 with TRBJ1-5; D not certain. Per the germline V gene, CDR1 is MNHNS and CDR2 is SASEGT. V was clipped by 1 base and J by 4 bases, with 8 bases between them. The CDR3 consists of 14 residues. The CDR3 sequence is CASSEVGGNQPQHF. DNA of the CDR3: TGTGCCAGCAGTGAAGTGGGAGGGAATCAGCCCCAGCATTTT.

The chain carries TRBV19 and TRBJ2-1; D may be TRBD2 (5 bases). Deletions cut 0 bases from V and 7 bases from J, with 13 bases between. Looked up from germline, CDR1 is LNHDA and CDR2 is SQIVND (reference sequence). There are 15 residues in the CDR3. CDR3 loop: CASSIEGRRGNEQFF. DNA of the CDR3: TGTGCCAGTAGTATAGAGGGTAGAAGAGGGAATGAGCAGTTCTTC.

The gene calls are TRBV11-2 and TRBJ2-7, with 10 nucleotides matching TRBD2. The J segment lost 5 bases and the V segment lost 1 base, leaving 8 bases of the junction unmatched. The CDR3 loop spans 16 amino acids. CDR1 and CDR2 (germline): SGHAT, FQNNGV. The CDR3 loop is CASSLGLAGAYHEQYF. CDR3 nucleotide sequence: TGTGCCAGCAGCTTAGGGCTAGCGGGAGCGTACCACGAGCAGTACTTC. The full variable domain, with the rest looked up from reference TRBV11-2 and TRBJ2-7, is EAGVAQSPRYKIIEKRQSVAFWCNPISGHATLYWYQQILGQGPKLLIQFQNNGVVDDSQLPKDRFSAERLKGVDSTLKIQPAKLEDSAVYLCASSLGLAGAYHEQYFGPGTRLTVT.

The chain has TRBV7-9 and TRBJ2-3; 10 positions agree with TRBD1. With V trimmed by 4 bases and J by 5 bases, 6 bases remained unmatched. The germline CDR1 and CDR2 sequences are SEHNR and FQNEAQ (reference sequence). The CDR3 runs to 15 residues. The CDR3 protein is CASSSGTGAGDTQYF. CDR3 DNA: TGTGCCAGCAGCTCCGGGACAGGGGCCGGAGATACGCAGTATTTT. Full variable domain (outside the CDR3, taken from reference TRBV7-9 and TRBJ2-3): DTGVSQNPRHKITKRGQNVTFRCDPISEHNRLYWYRQTLGQGPEFLTYFQNEAQLEKSRLLSDRFSAERPKGSFSTLEIQRTEQGDSAMYLCASSSGTGAGDTQYFGPGTRLTVL.

This chain connects TRBV4-1 to TRBJ1-1; perhaps TRBD1 as D (6 bases). The CDR3 contains 16 residues. V lost 1 base to trimming and J lost 1 base, with 13 bases between them. Germline V gene data show CDR1 as MGHRA and CDR2 as YSYEKL. CDR3 in amino acids: CASSQGPGAQNTEAFF. The CDR3 DNA is TGCGCCAGCAGCCAAGGCCCAGGGGCCCAGAACACTGAAGCTTTCTTT.

The rearrangement links TRBV6-5 to TRBJ2-7; maybe TRBD1 (5 bases). The germline V gene encodes CDR1 MNHEY and CDR2 SVGAGI. The CDR3 runs to 14 residues. Trimming took 6 bases from V and 6 from J, leaving 18 bases between them. Written as DNA, the CDR3 is TGTGCCAGCAGCCATGGGGCAGGGCCGTCCGAGCAGTACTTC. This translates into CASSHGAGPSEQYF.

This rearrangement joins TRBV3-1 (or the pseudogene TRBV3-2) to TRBJ1-2; 8 bases fit TRBD1. J lost 3 bases, V lost 5 bases, and 5 bases had no gene match. The CDR3 length is 14 residues. CDR1 and CDR2 from the germline V gene are LGHDT and YNNKEL (reference sequence). For the CDR3, the DNA is TGTGCCAGCAGCGGCCGGGACAGGTACTATGGCTACACCTTC. This translates into CASSGRDRYYGYTF.

The chain links TRBV18 to TRBJ2-1; 9 nucleotides agree with TRBD2. The CDR3 sequence is 15 residues long. CDR1 and CDR2 (germline): KGHSH, LQKENI. V trimming: 6 bases; J trimming: 0 bases; junction bases outside the gene matches: 3. As DNA, the CDR3 is TGTGCCAGCTCGAATAGCGGGAGCTCCTACAATGAGCAGTTCTTC. Translated, it gives CASSNSGSSYNEQFF.

The V call is TRBV18, the J call TRBJ2-7; 10 bases are a match to TRBD1. The CDR3 totals 14 residues. The junction had 5 bases not matched to a gene; V was cut back by 3 bases and J by 6 bases. Germline V gene lookup returns CDR1 KGHSH and CDR2 LQKENI. The DNA of the CDR3 is TGTGCCAGCTCACCGGGACAGGGGACGGTCGAGCAGTACTTC. Protein sequence: CASSPGQGTVEQYF.

The genes are TRBV11-1 and TRBJ2-1, with TRBD2 identical over 9 bases. The junction had 10 bases not matched to a gene; V was cut back by 0 bases and J by 7 bases. Germline assignment: CDR1 SGHAT and CDR2 FQDESV (reference sequence). CDR3 length: 17 amino acids. Here the CDR3 reads CASSLAAGGPFDNEQFF. Written as DNA, the CDR3 is TGTGCCAGCAGCTTAGCGGCGGGAGGGCCTTTCGATAATGAGCAGTTCTTC.

The chain is built from TRBV7-2 and TRBJ1-5; D unclear. This CDR3 comprises 13 residues. Trimming shortened V by 1 base and J by 4 bases, and 5 bases separated the two germline ends. CDR1 is SGHTA, CDR2 FQGNSA, per germline. For the CDR3, the DNA is TGTGCCAGCAGCTTAGTCATTAATCAGCCCCAGCATTTT. Its translation: CASSLVINQPQHF. The full variable domain, in which reference TRBV7-2 and TRBJ1-5 provide the parts outside the CDR3, is GAGVSQSPSNKVTEKGKDVELRCDPISGHTALYWYRQSLGQGLEFLIYFQGNSAPDKSGLPSDRFSAERTGGSVSTLTIQRTQQEDSAVYLCASSLVINQPQHFGDGTRLSIL.

The J gene is TRBJ1-3, the V gene TRBV5-5, with D uncertain. This CDR3 has 15 amino acids. Trimming removed 0 bases from V and 0 bases from J, with 7 bases in between. Germline assignment: CDR1 SGHKS and CDR2 YYEKEE (reference sequence). CDR3 protein: CASSLAGPSGNTIYF. The CDR3 nucleotides are TGTGCCAGCAGCTTGGCCGGTCCCTCTGGAAACACCATATATTTT.

The V gene is TRBV11-3, the J gene TRBJ1-1; D not certain. This CDR3 region has 12 residues. V lost 1 base, J lost 8 bases, and 8 bases lay in between. The germline gives CDR1 SGHNT, CDR2 YENEEA. The CDR3 is CASSLGTGEAFF. For the CDR3, the DNA is TGTGCCAGCAGCTTAGGGACGGGAGAAGCTTTCTTT.

The rearrangement uses TRBV28 and TRBJ2-7; D remains unclear. From germline, CDR1 is MDHEN and CDR2 SYDVKM. The CDR3 is 12 residues long. The V end was cut by 4 bases, the J end by 4 bases, with 8 bases between. The DNA of the CDR3 is TGTGCCAGCAGTTCGCCCGGGTACGAGCAGTACTTC. Protein sequence: CASSSPGYEQYF.

The V and J genes are TRBV24-1 and TRBJ2-1, with TRBD2 identical over 12 bases. Per germline, CDR1 KGHDR and CDR2 SFDVKD. The CDR3 is made up of 15 amino acids. Germline trimming cut 7 bases from V and 7 bases from J; bases unmatched to any gene: 7. CDR3 region: CATSLRTSGKNEQFF. Written as DNA, the CDR3 is TGTGCCACCAGCCTTCGGACTAGCGGGAAAAATGAGCAGTTCTTC.

Here the CDR3 reads CASSQSGSGGISTEAFF. The CDR3 nucleotides are TGTGCCAGCAGCCAGTCAGGGTCGGGGGGGATTTCCACTGAAGCTTTCTTT. V gene TRBV4-2 combines with J gene TRBJ1-1; D may be TRBD1 (5 bases). This CDR3 region has 17 residues. Trimming stripped 3 bases from V and 4 bases from J, with 21 bases between. Germline-derived CDR1 and CDR2 are LGHNA and YNFKEQ.

The rearrangement uses TRBV5-1 and TRBJ1-4; a weak D match, TRBD1 (6 bases). CDR1 is SGHRS, CDR2 YFSETQ, per germline. Between the trimmed V and J ends, which lost 0 bases and 0 bases, there was a span of 9 bases. The CDR3 is 16 amino acids. The CDR3 DNA sequence: TGCGCCAGCAGCTTGGGGGGGGGCGCAACTAATGAAAAACTGTTTTTT. Its protein is CASSLGGGATNEKLFF.

V gene TRBV9 combines with J gene TRBJ2-3; TRBD1 might be the D (6 bases). V lost 3 bases and J 6 bases, leaving 11 bases between the germline ends. Germline assignment: CDR1 SGDLS and CDR2 YYNGEE. The CDR3 extends over 13 amino acids. CDR3 amino acids: CASSASRGDTQYF. CDR3 sequence (DNA): TGTGCCAGCAGCGCCTCTAGGGGGGATACGCAGTATTTT. The full variable domain, completed using reference TRBV9 and TRBJ2-3, is DSGVTQTPKHLITATGQRVTLRCSPRSGDLSVYWYQQSLDQGLQFLIQYYNGEERAKGNILERFSAQQFPDLHSELNLSSLELGDSALYFCASSASRGDTQYFGPGTRLTVL.

The chain uses TRBV4-2 and TRBJ2-5; weak D call: TRBD2 (6 bases). Between the trimmed V and J ends, which lost 0 bases and 2 bases, there was a span of 13 bases. The CDR3 is 16 residues long. Per the germline V gene, CDR1 is LGHNA and CDR2 is YNFKEQ. The CDR3 nucleotides read TGTGCCAGCAGCCAAGATCCGGGACTCGTACAAGAGACCCAGTACTTC. It is translated as CASSQDPGLVQETQYF.

This chain joins TRBV19 and TRBJ1-1; possible D gene TRBD1, 5 bases. In germline, CDR1 is LNHDA, CDR2 SQIVND (reference sequence). The ends were cut back, 3 bases at V and 1 base at J, with 6 bases in the middle. The CDR3 is 13 amino acids. The CDR3 protein is CASSMQGNTEAFF. CDR3 DNA: TGTGCCAGTAGTATGCAGGGGAACACTGAAGCTTTCTTT.

Only one count was recorded for this clone. The chain combines TRBV7-9 with TRBJ2-1; 13 bases are shared with TRBD2. Germline CDR1 reads SEHNR; CDR2 reads FQNEAQ (reference sequence). The junction had 4 bases not matched to a gene; V was cut back by 5 bases and J by 0 bases. The CDR3 consists of 17 residues. The CDR3: CASSGLAGEGSYNEQFF. In DNA, the CDR3 is TGTGCCAGCAGCGGACTAGCGGGAGAGGGCTCCTACAATGAGCAGTTCTTC.

On this clone: This sample also contains other DNA sequences that code for the same CDR3. The J gene is TRBJ2-5, the V gene TRBV2; no definite D call. The CDR3 runs to 14 residues. V was clipped by 0 bases and J by 0 bases, with 5 bases between them. Germline assignment: CDR1 SNHLY and CDR2 FYNNEI. CDR3 DNA sequence: TGTGCCAGCAGTGAAGCGTCATACCAAGAGACCCAGTACTTC. Encoded protein: CASSEASYQETQYF.

The V gene is TRBV5-1, the J gene TRBJ2-2; 9 bases agree with TRBD1. Per the germline V gene, CDR1 is SGHRS and CDR2 is YFSETQ. J was trimmed by 1 base and V by 3 bases; bases with no gene match: 1. The CDR3 covers 15 residues. CDR3 sequence (DNA): TGCGCCAGCAGCTGGGGACAGGGGAACACCGGGGAGCTGTTTTTT. Encoded protein: CASSWGQGNTGELFF.

The V call is TRBV2, the J call TRBJ2-7; D possibly corresponds to TRBD2 (5 bases). The CDR3 has 14 residues. V lost 4 bases and J lost 4, with 14 bases in between. The germline V gene has CDR1 SNHLY and CDR2 FYNNEI. The chain's CDR3 is CASSVLLASYEQYF. In DNA form, the CDR3 reads TGTGCCAGCAGTGTTTTGTTAGCGTCGTACGAGCAGTACTTC.

For this clone: The junction does not match germline at one end; this may be a read error. The gene calls are TRBV2 and TRBJ1-5, with TRBD1 as a possible D gene (6 bases). Germline V gives CDR1 SNHLY, CDR2 FYNNEI. The CDR3 has 14 residues. The chain's CDR3 is CTSTGVTGNQPQHF. The CDR3 bases are TGTACCAGCACGGGTGTTACAGGGAATCAGCCCCAGCATTTT.

V is TRBV14 and J is TRBJ2-1; D might be TRBD1 (6 bases). CDR1 SGHDN and CDR2 FVKESK come from the germline V gene. Trimming left V 4 bases short and J 7 bases short, with 14 bases between. The CDR3 runs to 14 residues. Written as DNA, the CDR3 is TGTGCCAGCAGCCTCGGGACAACCGGGAATGAGCAGTTCTTC. Its protein is CASSLGTTGNEQFF. Combining the CDR3 with reference TRBV14 and TRBJ2-1 gives the whole variable domain EAGVTQFPSHSVIEKGQTVTLRCDPISGHDNLYWYRRVMGKEIKFLLHFVKESKQDESGMPNNRFLAERTGGTYSTLKVQPAELEDSGVYFCASSLGTTGNEQFFGPGTRLTVL.